This T cell receptor beta chain was sequenced in a study of vaccination effects on CD4 cells after COVID-19 (dated by TCRdb to between 2021 and 2024). Some background on the complete study: Post-vaccine samples across the study were collected a median of 72 days after the second dose, with a range of 14 to 241. SARS-CoV-2 spike-specific CD4+ TCR repertoires were compared before and after mRNA vaccination in COVID-19 convalescent patients and in infection-naive vaccine recipients. Altogether, around 9 COVID-19 convalescent patients and a handful of SARS-CoV-2-naive healthy vaccine recipients made up the full study. The Oncomine TCR Beta short-read assay on an Illumina iSeq 100 was used to sequence cultures from other donors in the study. General conclusions and limits of the study: Only a small number of convalescent patients were included, and no early post-infection timepoints were available, which limited the study. Clones induced by infection and clones induced by vaccination both contracted markedly at late timepoints after vaccination, which fits with T cell responses waning over time. Among healthy vaccine recipients, nearly all vaccine-induced clones were SARS-CoV-2 mono-reactive, and only 1 of 255 was cross-reactive with common cold coronaviruses.

In the ViraFEST assay, PBMC were stimulated with viral peptide pools, and antigen-specific CD4+ T cell clonotypes were then identified by expansion using TCR sequencing. After approximately 11 days of culture, CD4+ T cells were isolated with the EasySep CD4+ T cell isolation kit. Each participant got two doses of an mRNA SARS-CoV-2 vaccine, either BNT162b2 or mRNA-1273. Healthy vaccine recipients had no prior SARS-CoV-2 infection, confirmed by negative nucleocapsid antibodies before and after vaccination. Roughly 2 million PBMC per well were cultured in IMDM with 5% human AB serum, 10 IU/ml IL-2 and gentamicin, plus 10 ug/ml peptides. Half of the culture medium was replaced with fresh IL-2-containing medium on days 3 and 7. Unless noted otherwise, every peptide stimulation condition was grown in triplicate wells. PBMC were separated from whole blood using Ficoll-Paque Plus gradient centrifugation and were then either cryopreserved at -140C or used fresh. Overlapping peptide pools spanned the spike proteins of SARS-CoV-2 and the common cold coronaviruses HCoV-NL63, HCoV-OC43 and HCoV-229E. The QIAamp micro DNA kit was used to extract genomic DNA from the cultured CD4+ T cells.

For this clone: No cognate antigen has been identified for it. No base qualities exist here, and no much larger clone lies one base off it.

The method was the immunoSEQ multiplex PCR assay. DNA from the cultured and isolated CD4+ T cells underwent TCR beta CDR3 sequencing. In the source study's methods: The analysis removed non-productive TCR sequences, trimmed reads to the CDR3 region, and retained only CDR3s that were 7 or more amino acids long. The MANAFEST web app was used to pick out antigen-specific clonotypes by comparing their expansion in peptide wells with that in reference cultures. Positive clones required FDR<0.05 expansion versus reference and all other wells, odds ratio above 5, and frequency above 0.1% in two replicate wells. Cross-reactive clonotypes were defined as significantly expanded in SARS-CoV-2 spike wells and in at least one common cold coronavirus spike condition. Using the stringdist R package, CDR3 similarity was measured by Levenshtein distance, and unrooted trees were constructed with ape in R 3.6.1. TCRdb stores this immuneACCESS table with in-frame sequences only. Part of the clones is absent; in the studies checked, under half of the shortfall reflects unresolved V genes, and no reason is known for the rest. D and trimming were read from the DNA, whereas the V and J calls and clone size are those reported in that table. The sample yields about 69,000 clones; over 70% were counted once. The ten largest make up roughly 1.5% of the sample.

The CDR3 starts with the cysteine, ends with the phenylalanine, and has 15 residues. Only CDR3 DNA remains: 45 bases, in frame from the first base. The V end loses 3 bases and the J end loses 3 bases, and a stretch of 12 bases separates them. The germline V gene gives CDR1 as MDHEN and CDR2 as SYDVKM. The origin of this receptor is a human donor who received a COVID-19 vaccine. Sequencing was performed on CD4+ T cells from PBMCs cultured with HCoV-229E spike peptides, taken after COVID-19 vaccination. Reading the label with the study, this specimen's cell subset or site is: HCoV-229E spike overlapping peptide pool stimulation. Here the chain combines TRBV28 and TRBJ2-1; the D gene is perhaps TRBD1, from 5 matching bases. The CDR3 is CASSLVRANYNEQFF. The DNA reads TGTGCCAGCAGTTTGGTCAGGGCGAACTACAATGAGCAGTTCTTC.